Listed below are T cell receptor beta chains from one sample, sequenced in a study of siplizumab effects on memory and regulatory T cells. Method: immunoSEQ multiplex PCR; TCRdb's copy keeps in-frame clones and lacks some. The repertoire holds roughly 110,000 clones, with approximately 92% as singletons. The sample comprised non-Treg CD4+ T cells sorted from blood. These TCRs come from a human donor in good health. CDR3s include the opening cysteine and the closing phenylalanine or tryptophan. D genes are given only for firm matches. Clone size is not always given. Where it is, it says once, few, many or a class for expanded clones.

v_call	j_call	clone_size	d_call	cdr3_length	cdr3_nt	cdr3_aa
TRBV13	TRBJ1-1	.	.	14	TGTGCCAGCAGCTTAAGGCAGGGAGGCACTGAAGCTTTCTTT	CASSLRQGGTEAFF
TRBV28	TRBJ1-1	.	.	14	TGTGCCAGCAGTTTGTACAGGCGGAACACTGAAGCTTTCTTT	CASSLYRRNTEAFF
TRBV7-9	TRBJ1-2	.	TRBD1	16	TGTGCCAGCAGCACCCGACAGGGGCAATTAATTTATGGCTACACCTTC	CASSTRQGQLIYGYTF
TRBV6-1	TRBJ1-1	.	.	14	TGTGCCAGCAGTGCGACGAACGGAGGGACTGAAGCTTTCTTT	CASSATNGGTEAFF
TRBV5-5	TRBJ2-3	.	.	14	TGTGCCAGCAGCGGGAGCGGGCAGCAAGATACGCAGTATTTT	CASSGSGQQDTQYF
TRBV6-6	TRBJ1-3	.	.	13	TGTGCCAGCAGTTTGAGCTCTGGAAACACCATATATTTT	CASSLSSGNTIYF
TRBV7-9	TRBJ2-1	.	.	12	TGTGCCAGCAGCTATAATTACAATGAGCAGTTCTTC	CASSYNYNEQFF
TRBV11-3	TRBJ2-7	.	TRBD1	15	TGTGCCAGCAGAGAAAGCGGGACAGGGGGGAACGAGCAGTACTTC	CASRESGTGGNEQYF
TRBV2	TRBJ1-1	.	.	13	TGTGCCAGCACGGGTCCATCGAACACTGAAGCTTTCTTT	CASTGPSNTEAFF
TRBV5-4	TRBJ1-2	.	.	13	TGTGCCAGCAGCTTGGGGACAGACTATGGCTACACCTTC	CASSLGTDYGYTF
TRBV7-2	TRBJ1-4	.	TRBD1	13	TGTGCCAGCACCCAGGGGGTAGAAGAAAAACTGTTTTTT	CASTQGVEEKLFF
TRBV6-7	TRBJ2-7	.	TRBD2	13	TGTGCCAGCAGGTGGACTAGCGGGGGCACCCCGGGCTTC	CASRWTSGGTPGF
TRBV29-1	TRBJ2-7	.	TRBD1	11	TGCAGCGGCCGGGACAGAGAGGAGCAGTACTTC	CSGRDREEQYF
TRBV10-3	TRBJ1-5	few	.	15	TGTGCCATCAGTGAGGGACAAAATAGCAATCAGCCCCAGCATTTT	CAISEGQNSNQPQHF
TRBV2	TRBJ2-5	.	.	12	TGTGCCAGCACCGCGCTGTCGGAGACCCAGTACTTC	CASTALSETQYF
TRBV5-1	TRBJ2-7	.	.	12	TGCGCCAGCAGCACGCAGGAGGCACCATACTACTTC	CASSTQEAPYYF
TRBV29-1	TRBJ1-2	.	.	13	TGCAGCGTTTTCGGACAGTCCAGATATGGCTACACCTTC	CSVFGQSRYGYTF
TRBV18	TRBJ2-2	.	.	15	TGTGCCAGCTCACTGACGAGCGACGGCACCGGGGAGCTGTTTTTT	CASSLTSDGTGELFF
TRBV30	TRBJ1-1	.	.	14	TGTGCCTGGATGAAGGGCCTCATGAACACTGAAGCTTTCTTT	CAWMKGLMNTEAFF
TRBV9	TRBJ1-6	few	.	13	TGTGCCAGCAGCGTAGCAGGGGTATCACCCCTCCACTTT	CASSVAGVSPLHF